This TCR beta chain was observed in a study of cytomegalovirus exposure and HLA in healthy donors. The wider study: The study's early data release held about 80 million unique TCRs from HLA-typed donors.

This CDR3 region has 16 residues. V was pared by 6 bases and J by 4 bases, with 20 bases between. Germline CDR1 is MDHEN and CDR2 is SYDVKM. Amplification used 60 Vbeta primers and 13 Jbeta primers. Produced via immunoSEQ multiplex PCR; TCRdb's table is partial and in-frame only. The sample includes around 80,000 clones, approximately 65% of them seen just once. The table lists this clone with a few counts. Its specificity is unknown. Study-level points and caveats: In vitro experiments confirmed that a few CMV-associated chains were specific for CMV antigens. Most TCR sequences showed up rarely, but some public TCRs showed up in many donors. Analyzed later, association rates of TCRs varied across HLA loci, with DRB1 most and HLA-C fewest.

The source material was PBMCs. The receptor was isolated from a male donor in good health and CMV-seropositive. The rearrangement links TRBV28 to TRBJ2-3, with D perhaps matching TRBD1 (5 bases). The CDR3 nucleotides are TGTGCCAGCAGCTATGAAGGGGTGGGTGGTGCAGATACGCAGTATTTT. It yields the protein CASSYEGVGGADTQYF.